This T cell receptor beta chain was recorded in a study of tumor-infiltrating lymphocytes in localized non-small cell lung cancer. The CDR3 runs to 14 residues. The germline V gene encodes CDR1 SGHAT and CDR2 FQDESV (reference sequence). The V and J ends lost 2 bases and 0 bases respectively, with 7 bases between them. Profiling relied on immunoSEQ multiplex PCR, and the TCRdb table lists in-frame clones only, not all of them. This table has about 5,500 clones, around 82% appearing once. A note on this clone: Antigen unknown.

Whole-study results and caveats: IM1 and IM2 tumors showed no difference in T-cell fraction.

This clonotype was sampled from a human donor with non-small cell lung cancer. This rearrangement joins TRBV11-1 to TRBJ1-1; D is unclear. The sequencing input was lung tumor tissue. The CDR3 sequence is CASSLQALNTEAFF. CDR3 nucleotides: TGTGCCAGCAGCTTACAGGCACTGAACACTGAAGCTTTCTTT.